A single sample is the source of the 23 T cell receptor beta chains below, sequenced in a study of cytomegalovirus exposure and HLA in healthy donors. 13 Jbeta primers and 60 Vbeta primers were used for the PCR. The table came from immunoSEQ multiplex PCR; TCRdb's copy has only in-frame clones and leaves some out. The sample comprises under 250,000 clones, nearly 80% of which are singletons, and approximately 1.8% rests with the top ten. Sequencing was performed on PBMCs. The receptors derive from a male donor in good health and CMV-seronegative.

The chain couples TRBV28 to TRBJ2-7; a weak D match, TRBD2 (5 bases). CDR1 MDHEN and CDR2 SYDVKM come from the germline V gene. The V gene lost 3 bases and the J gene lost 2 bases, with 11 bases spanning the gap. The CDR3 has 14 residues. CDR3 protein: CASSLSGRPYEQYF. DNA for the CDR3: TGTGCCAGCAGTTTGAGCGGCAGACCCTACGAGCAGTACTTC.

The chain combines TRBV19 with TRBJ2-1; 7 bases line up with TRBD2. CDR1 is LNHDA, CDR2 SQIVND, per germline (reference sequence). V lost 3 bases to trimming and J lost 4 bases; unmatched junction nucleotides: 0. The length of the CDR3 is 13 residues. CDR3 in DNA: TGTGCCAGTAGTATGGGAGGGTACAATGAGCAGTTCTTC. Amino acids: CASSMGGYNEQFF.

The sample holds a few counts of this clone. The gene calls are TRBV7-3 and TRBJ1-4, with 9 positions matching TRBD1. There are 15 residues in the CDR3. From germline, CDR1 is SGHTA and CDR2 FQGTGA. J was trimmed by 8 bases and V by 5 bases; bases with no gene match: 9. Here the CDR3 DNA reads TGTGCCAGCAGCGACTCGGGACAGGGCGGAGAAAAACTGTTTTTT. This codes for CASSDSGQGGEKLFF.

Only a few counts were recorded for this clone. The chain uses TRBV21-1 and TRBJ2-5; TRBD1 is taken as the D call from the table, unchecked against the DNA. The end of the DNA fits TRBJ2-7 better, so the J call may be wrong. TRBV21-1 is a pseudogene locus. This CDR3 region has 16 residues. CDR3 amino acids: CASSKAGTVPTYEQYF. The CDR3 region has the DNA TGTGCCAGCAGCAAAGCGGGGACAGTCCCCACCTACGAGCAGTACTTC.

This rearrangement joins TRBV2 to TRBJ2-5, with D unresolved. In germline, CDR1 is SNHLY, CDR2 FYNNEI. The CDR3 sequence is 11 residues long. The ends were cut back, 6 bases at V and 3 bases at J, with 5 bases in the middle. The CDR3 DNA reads TGTGCCAGCAGGGCAGAAGAGACCCAGTACTTC. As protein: CASRAEETQYF. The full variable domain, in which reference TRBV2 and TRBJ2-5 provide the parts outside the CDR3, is EPEVTQTPSHQVTQMGQEVILRCVPISNHLYFYWYRQILGQKVEFLVSFYNNEISEKSEIFDDQFSVERPDGSNFTLKIRSTKLEDSAMYFCASRAEETQYFGPGTRLLVL.

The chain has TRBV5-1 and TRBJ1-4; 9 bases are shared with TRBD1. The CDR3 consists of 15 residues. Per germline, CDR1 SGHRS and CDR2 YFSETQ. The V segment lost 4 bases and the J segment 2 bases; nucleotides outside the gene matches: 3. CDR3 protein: CASSVQGATNEKLFF. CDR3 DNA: TGCGCCAGCAGCGTACAGGGGGCCACTAATGAAAAACTGTTTTTT.

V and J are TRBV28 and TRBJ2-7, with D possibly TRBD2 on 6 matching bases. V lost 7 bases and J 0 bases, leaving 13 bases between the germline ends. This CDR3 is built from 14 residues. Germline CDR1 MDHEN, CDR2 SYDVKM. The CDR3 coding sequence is TGTGCCAGCACTAGCGCGGGGAGCTCCTACGAGCAGTACTTC. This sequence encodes CASTSAGSSYEQYF.

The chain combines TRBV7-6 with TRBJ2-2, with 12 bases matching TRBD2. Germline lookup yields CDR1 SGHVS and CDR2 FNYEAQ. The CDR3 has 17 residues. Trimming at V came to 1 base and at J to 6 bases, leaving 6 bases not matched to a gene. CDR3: CASSLELAGGFAGELFF. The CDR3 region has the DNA TGTGCCAGCAGCTTAGAACTAGCGGGAGGATTCGCCGGGGAGCTGTTTTTT.

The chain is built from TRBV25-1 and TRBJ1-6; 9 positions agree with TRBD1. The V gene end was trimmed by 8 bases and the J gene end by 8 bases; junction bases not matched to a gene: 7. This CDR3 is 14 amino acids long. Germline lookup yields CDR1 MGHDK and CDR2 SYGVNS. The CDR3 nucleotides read TGTGCCAGCCACCGGGACAGGGACGATTCACCCCTCCACTTT. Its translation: CASHRDRDDSPLHF. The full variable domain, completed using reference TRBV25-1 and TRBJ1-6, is EADIYQTPRYLVIGTGKKITLECSQTMGHDKMYWYQQDPGMELHLIHYSYGVNSTEKGDLSSESTVSRIRTEHFPLTLESARPSHTSQYLCASHRDRDDSPLHFGNGTRLTVT.

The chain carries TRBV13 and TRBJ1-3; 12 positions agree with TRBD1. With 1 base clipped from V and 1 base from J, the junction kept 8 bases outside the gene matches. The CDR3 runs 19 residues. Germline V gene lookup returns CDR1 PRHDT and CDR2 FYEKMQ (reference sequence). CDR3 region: CASSLAGTGGEGSGNTIYF. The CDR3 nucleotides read TGTGCCAGCAGCTTAGCCGGGACAGGGGGCGAAGGGTCTGGAAACACCATATATTTT.

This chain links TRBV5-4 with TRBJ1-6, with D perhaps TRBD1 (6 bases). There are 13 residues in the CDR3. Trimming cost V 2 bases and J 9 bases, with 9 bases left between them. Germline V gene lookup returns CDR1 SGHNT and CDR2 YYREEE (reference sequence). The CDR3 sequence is CASSFGGASPLHF. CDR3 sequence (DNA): TGTGCCAGCAGCTTTGGGGGGGCTTCACCCCTCCACTTT.

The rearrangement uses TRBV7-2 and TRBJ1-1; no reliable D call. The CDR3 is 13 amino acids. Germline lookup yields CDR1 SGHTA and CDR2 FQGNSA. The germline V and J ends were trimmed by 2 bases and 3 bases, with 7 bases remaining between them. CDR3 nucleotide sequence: TGTGCCAGCAGCTTAAACATGGACACTGAAGCTTTCTTT. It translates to CASSLNMDTEAFF.

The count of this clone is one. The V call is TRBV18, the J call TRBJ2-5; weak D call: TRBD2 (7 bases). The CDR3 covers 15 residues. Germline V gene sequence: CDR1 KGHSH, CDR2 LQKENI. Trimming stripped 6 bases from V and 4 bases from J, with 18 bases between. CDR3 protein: CASSQPWGGAETQYF. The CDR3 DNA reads TGTGCCAGCTCCCAACCGTGGGGGGGCGCAGAGACCCAGTACTTC.

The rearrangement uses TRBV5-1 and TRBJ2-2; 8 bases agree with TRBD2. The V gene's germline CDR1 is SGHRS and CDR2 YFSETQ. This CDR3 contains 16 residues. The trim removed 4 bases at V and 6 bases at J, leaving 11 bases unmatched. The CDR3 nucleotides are TGCGCCAGCAGCCCCTCGACTAGCGCTGACCCCGGGGAGCTGTTTTTT. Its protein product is CASSPSTSADPGELFF.

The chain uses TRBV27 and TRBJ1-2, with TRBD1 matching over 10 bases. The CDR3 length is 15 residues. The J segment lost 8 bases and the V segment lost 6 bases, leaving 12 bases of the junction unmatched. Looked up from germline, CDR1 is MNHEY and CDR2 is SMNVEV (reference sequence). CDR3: CASSSGGTGVRGYTF. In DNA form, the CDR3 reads TGTGCCAGCAGCTCTGGGGGGACAGGGGTACGAGGCTACACCTTC.

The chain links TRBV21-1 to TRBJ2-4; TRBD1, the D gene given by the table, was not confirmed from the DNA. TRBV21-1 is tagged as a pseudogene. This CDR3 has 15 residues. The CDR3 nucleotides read TGTGCCAGCAACAGGGGGGGAATTGCCAAAAACATTCAGTACTTC. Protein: CASNRGGIAKNIQYF.

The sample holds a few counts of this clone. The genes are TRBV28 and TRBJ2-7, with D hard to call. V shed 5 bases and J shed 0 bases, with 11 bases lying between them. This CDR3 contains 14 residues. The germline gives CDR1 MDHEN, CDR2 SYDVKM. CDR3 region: CASSETEVSYEQYF. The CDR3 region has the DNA TGTGCCAGCAGTGAAACAGAAGTCTCCTACGAGCAGTACTTC.

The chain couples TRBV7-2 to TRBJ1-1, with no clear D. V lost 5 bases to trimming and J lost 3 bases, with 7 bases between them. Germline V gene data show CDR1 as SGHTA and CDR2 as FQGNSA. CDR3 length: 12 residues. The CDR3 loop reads CASSHTDTEAFF. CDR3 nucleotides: TGTGCCAGCAGCCATACGGACACTGAAGCTTTCTTT.

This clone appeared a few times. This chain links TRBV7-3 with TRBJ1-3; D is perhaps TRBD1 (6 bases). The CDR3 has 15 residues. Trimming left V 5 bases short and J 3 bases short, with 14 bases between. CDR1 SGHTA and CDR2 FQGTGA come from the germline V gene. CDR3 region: CASSAGLGGGNTIYF. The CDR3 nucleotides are TGTGCCAGCAGCGCAGGGCTAGGGGGTGGAAACACCATATATTTT.

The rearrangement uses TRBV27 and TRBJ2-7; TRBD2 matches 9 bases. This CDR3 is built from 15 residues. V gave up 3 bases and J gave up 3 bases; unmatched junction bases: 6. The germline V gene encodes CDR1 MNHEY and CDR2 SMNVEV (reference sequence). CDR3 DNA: TGTGCCAGCAGTTTCGGGCTAGCGGGGAACTACGAGCAGTACTTC. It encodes CASSFGLAGNYEQYF.

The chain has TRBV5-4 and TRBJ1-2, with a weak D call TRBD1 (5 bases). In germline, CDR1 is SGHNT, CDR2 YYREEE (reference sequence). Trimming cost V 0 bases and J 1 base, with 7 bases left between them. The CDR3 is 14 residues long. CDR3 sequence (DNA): TGTGCCAGCAGCTTGGAGCAGGGTAACTATGGCTACACCTTC. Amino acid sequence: CASSLEQGNYGYTF.

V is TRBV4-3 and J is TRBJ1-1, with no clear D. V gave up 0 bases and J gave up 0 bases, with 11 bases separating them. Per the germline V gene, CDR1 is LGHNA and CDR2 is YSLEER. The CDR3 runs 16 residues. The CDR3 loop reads CASSQEPGFMNTEAFF. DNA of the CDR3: TGCGCCAGCAGCCAAGAACCGGGATTCATGAACACTGAAGCTTTCTTT.

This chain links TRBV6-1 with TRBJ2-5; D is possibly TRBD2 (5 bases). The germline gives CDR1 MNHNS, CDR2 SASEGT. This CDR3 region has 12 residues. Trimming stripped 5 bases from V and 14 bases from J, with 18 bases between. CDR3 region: CASSLAAGNSYF. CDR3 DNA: TGTGCCAGCAGTCTCGCCGCCGGGAATTCCTACTTC.